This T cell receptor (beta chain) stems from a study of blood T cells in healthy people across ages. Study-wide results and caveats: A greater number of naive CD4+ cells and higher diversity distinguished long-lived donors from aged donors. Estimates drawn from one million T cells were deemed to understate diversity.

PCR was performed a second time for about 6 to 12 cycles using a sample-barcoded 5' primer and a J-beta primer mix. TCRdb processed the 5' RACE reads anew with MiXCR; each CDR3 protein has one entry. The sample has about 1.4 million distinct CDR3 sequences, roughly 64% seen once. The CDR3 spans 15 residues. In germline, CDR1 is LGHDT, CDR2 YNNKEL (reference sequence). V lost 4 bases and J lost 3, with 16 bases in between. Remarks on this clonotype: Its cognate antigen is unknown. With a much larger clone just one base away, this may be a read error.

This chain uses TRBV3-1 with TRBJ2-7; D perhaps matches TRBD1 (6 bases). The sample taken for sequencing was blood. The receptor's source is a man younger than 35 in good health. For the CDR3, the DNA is TGTGCCAGCAGCCTACACCGGGGACACTTCTACGAGCAGTACTTC. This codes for CASSLHRGHFYEQYF.